One sample yielded the 25 T cell receptor beta chains listed below, sequenced in a study of cytomegalovirus exposure and HLA in healthy donors (dated by TCRdb to 2017 to 2019). Library preparation employed the immunoSEQ multiplex PCR assay. A mixture of 60 forward primers for TCR Vbeta segments and 13 reverse primers for TCR Jbeta segments was used in the multiplex PCR. The clones in this table, taken by TCRdb from immuneACCESS, are in-frame only. Not every clone is retained; where verified, under half of the shortfall comes from an unresolved V gene, and the cause of the rest is unknown. The sample contains fewer than 65,000 clones, around 87% of them found a single time. The biggest ten clones account for roughly 1.5% of the sample. Sequencing was carried out using PBMCs. These receptor sequences come from a man in his late teens or twenties in good health and CMV-seronegative.

A single count supports this clone. This chain uses TRBV19 with TRBJ2-7, with 8 bases lining up with TRBD2. This CDR3 region has 15 residues. V trimming: 3 bases; J trimming: 4 bases; junction bases outside the gene matches: 8. From germline, CDR1 is LNHDA and CDR2 SQIVND (reference sequence). In DNA, the CDR3 is TGTGCCAGTAGTATTCGGGGTAGCGGGGAGTACGAGCAGTACTTC. Translated: CASSIRGSGEYEQYF.

V is TRBV5-8 and J is TRBJ1-6; D unresolved. CDR1 and CDR2 from the germline V gene are SGHTS and YDEGEE. The CDR3 sequence is 15 residues long. The V end lost 0 bases, the J end lost 8 bases, and 12 bases lay between the germline ends. The CDR3 sequence is CASSLERVVDSPLHF. CDR3 bases: TGTGCCAGCAGCTTGGAGAGGGTAGTAGATTCACCCCTCCACTTT.

The rearrangement links TRBV7-9 to TRBJ2-7; perhaps TRBD2 as D (5 bases). V shed 5 bases and J shed 0 bases, with 17 bases lying between them. This CDR3 comprises 16 residues. From germline, CDR1 is SEHNR and CDR2 FQNEAQ (reference sequence). CDR3 nucleotide sequence: TGTGCCAGCAGCGCGTCGGGCGGGTACTACTCCTACGAGCAGTACTTC. It yields the protein CASSASGGYYSYEQYF.

V and J are TRBV7-9 and TRBJ2-2; D call uncertain. From germline, CDR1 is SEHNR and CDR2 FQNEAQ (reference sequence). CDR3 length equals 14 residues. V was pared by 5 bases and J by 6 bases, with 13 bases between. CDR3 nucleotides: TGTGCCAGCAGCCTGACCCAGGCAGCCGGGGAGCTGTTTTTT. This translates into CASSLTQAAGELFF.

The chain links TRBV5-1 to TRBJ1-1, with a weak D call TRBD1 (6 bases). V was trimmed by 4 bases and J by 5 bases, leaving 21 bases between them. This CDR3 is 16 amino acids long. In germline, CDR1 is SGHRS, CDR2 YFSETQ. DNA for the CDR3: TGCGCCAGCAGCCCCCCCGGGGGGGGCGCGTTGACTGAAGCTTTCTTT. Residues: CASSPPGGGALTEAFF.

The chain recombines TRBV5-6 with TRBJ2-1, with D perhaps TRBD2 (7 bases). V was pared by 0 bases and J by 4 bases, with 14 bases between. Germline assignment: CDR1 SGHDT and CDR2 YYEEEE. The CDR3 is made up of 16 amino acids. This chain's CDR3 is CASSLAPGGTYNEQFF. Here the CDR3 DNA reads TGTGCCAGCAGCTTGGCGCCGGGGGGCACTTACAATGAGCAGTTCTTC.

This chain's CDR3 is CASSPLVISGLVQETQYF. The CDR3 nucleotides read TGTGCCAGCAGCCCCCTAGTGATTTCAGGGTTGGTCCAAGAGACCCAGTACTTC. The rearrangement joins TRBV5-8 to TRBJ2-5; TRBD1 might be the D (5 bases). The CDR3 sequence is 18 residues long. Germline lookup yields CDR1 SGHTS and CDR2 YDEGEE. Trimming shortened V by 4 bases and J by 1 base, and 23 bases separated the two germline ends.

V and J are TRBV10-3 and TRBJ1-5; D remains ambiguous. There are 15 residues in the CDR3. V was shortened by 9 bases and J by 2 bases, with 17 bases between the two germline ends. CDR1 and CDR2 from the germline V gene are ENHRY and SYGVKD. CDR3 bases: TGTGCCATAAGAGAGGCCCAGAATGGCAATCAGCCCCAGCATTTT. This encodes CAIREAQNGNQPQHF.

This clone was recorded once. The rearrangement joins TRBV9 to TRBJ1-6; D is possibly TRBD1 (6 bases). CDR1 SGDLS and CDR2 YYNGEE come from the germline V gene. Trimming removed 0 bases at V and 6 bases at J, with 7 bases between. CDR3 length equals 14 residues. This CDR3 is CASSVEQGNSPLHF. CDR3 bases: TGTGCCAGCAGCGTAGAACAGGGTAATTCACCCCTCCACTTT.

V usage is TRBV27 and J usage is TRBJ1-4; possible D gene TRBD1, 6 bases. Trimming removed 6 bases at V and 7 bases at J, with 12 bases between. The germline V gene has CDR1 MNHEY and CDR2 SMNVEV (reference sequence). This CDR3 comprises 13 residues. The DNA of the CDR3 is TGTGCCAGCAGACAGGGTGAATCTGAAAAACTGTTTTTT. This sequence encodes CASRQGESEKLFF.

The rearrangement uses TRBV10-3 and TRBJ2-1, with 10 positions matching TRBD2. Germline assignment: CDR1 ENHRY and CDR2 SYGVKD. With 5 bases clipped from V and 8 bases from J, the junction kept 6 bases outside the gene matches. The CDR3 is 14 residues long. CDR3 nucleotide sequence: TGTGCCATCAGTAGTAGCGGGGGGAGGGATGAGCAGTTCTTC. Its translation is CAISSSGGRDEQFF.

The chain has TRBV30 and TRBJ2-1; tentative D call: TRBD1 (5 bases). Between the trimmed V and J ends, which lost 0 bases and 2 bases, there was a span of 5 bases. Germline V CDR1 and CDR2: GTSNPN, SVGIG (reference sequence). The CDR3 contains 13 residues. As DNA, the CDR3 is TGTGCCTGGAGTGTAGGGGCCTACAATGAGCAGTTCTTC. It translates to CAWSVGAYNEQFF.

DNA for the CDR3: TGTGCCACCAAAGACATTTATAGCAATCAGCCCCAGCATTTT. The encoded protein is CATKDIYSNQPQHF. J is TRBJ1-5 and V is TRBV6-1, with D uncertain. Looked up from germline, CDR1 is MNHNS and CDR2 is SASEGT. CDR3 length: 14 amino acids. Deletions cut 10 bases from V and 0 bases from J, with 13 bases between.

The chain combines TRBV9 with TRBJ1-1; TRBD1 is a possible D gene (5 bases). Germline values: CDR1 SGDLS, CDR2 YYNGEE. Trimming pared 0 bases from V and 8 bases from J, leaving 11 bases between. The CDR3 spans 13 residues. Here the CDR3 reads CASSVVSGGEAFF. CDR3 DNA: TGTGCCAGCAGCGTAGTATCCGGGGGGGAAGCTTTCTTT.

The chain joins TRBV10-3 to TRBJ2-3; 13 positions agree with TRBD2. Germline CDR1 reads ENHRY; CDR2 reads SYGVKD. J gave up 0 bases and V 6 bases, and 9 bases lay outside the gene matches. CDR3 size: 18 residues. The CDR3, as DNA: TGTGCCATCAGAACTAGCGGGGGGGCAGGAATGAGCACAGATACGCAGTATTTT. Its translation is CAIRTSGGAGMSTDTQYF.

This clone was detected only once. The V gene is TRBV18, the J gene TRBJ2-7, with D perhaps TRBD1 (6 bases). The CDR3 consists of 15 residues. Deletions cut 3 bases from V and 6 bases from J, with 18 bases between. From germline, CDR1 is KGHSH and CDR2 LQKENI. The CDR3 sequence: CASSPPGKGVGEQYF. CDR3 bases: TGTGCCAGCTCACCCCCGGGAAAGGGGGTTGGCGAGCAGTACTTC. Full variable domain (rest looked up from reference TRBV18 and TRBJ2-7): NAGVMQNPRHLVRRRGQEARLRCSPMKGHSHVYWYRQLPEEGLKFMVYLQKENIIDESGMPKERFSAEFPKEGPSILRIQQVVRGDSAAYFCASSPPGKGVGEQYFGPGTRLTVT.

Regarding this clone: The germline gene is not matched at one end of the junction; a read error may be the cause. This rearrangement joins TRBV7-7 to TRBJ1-2; TRBD1 aligns across 9 bases. The CDR3 is 17 amino acids. CDR1 and CDR2 (germline): SSHAT, FNYEAQ (reference sequence). DNA of the CDR3: TGTGCTAGCAGCTTATCCTCTCGGGAACAGGGGGCTGTTGGCTACACCTTC. It specifies CASSLSSREQGAVGYTF.

V gene TRBV6-5 combines with J gene TRBJ1-2, with 7 bases aligning to TRBD1. Germline values: CDR1 MNHEY, CDR2 SVGAGI. The trim removed 0 bases at V and 6 bases at J, leaving 10 bases unmatched. The CDR3 consists of 16 residues. CDR3 in amino acids: CASSYSSWPGQDGYTF. The CDR3 nucleotides read TGTGCCAGCAGTTACTCGAGTTGGCCCGGACAGGATGGCTACACCTTC.

V is TRBV5-1 and J is TRBJ2-1; 10 bases are shared with TRBD1. The CDR3 is 16 residues long. Germline V gene data show CDR1 as SGHRS and CDR2 as YFSETQ. Trimming removed 0 bases from V and 2 bases from J; junction bases left unmatched: 2. The CDR3 DNA is TGCGCCAGCAGCTTGGATGGGACAGGGGCCTACAATGAGCAGTTCTTC. Its translation: CASSLDGTGAYNEQFF.

The CDR3 reads CASSRTGMAYGYTF. CDR3 DNA: TGTGCCAGCAGCAGGACAGGGATGGCCTATGGCTACACCTTC. V is TRBV5-6 and J is TRBJ1-2, with 8 positions matching TRBD1. The CDR3 extends over 14 amino acids. V was pared by 4 bases and J by 4 bases, with 6 bases of the junction left unmatched. In germline, CDR1 is SGHDT, CDR2 YYEEEE. Looking up the rest from reference TRBV5-6 and TRBJ1-2 gives the full variable domain: DAGVTQSPTHLIKTRGQQVTLRCSPKSGHDTVSWYQQALGQGPQFIFQYYEEEERQRGNFPDRFSGHQFPNYSSELNVNALLLGDSALYLCASSRTGMAYGYTFGSGTRLTVV.

This clone occurred a few times. This chain links TRBV7-7 with TRBJ1-1, with D unresolved. Germline assignment: CDR1 SSHAT and CDR2 FNYEAQ (reference sequence). The CDR3 runs 13 residues. The CDR3: CASSRGMNTEAFF. In DNA form, the CDR3 reads TGTGCTAGCTCTCGCGGAATGAACACTGAAGCTTTCTTT.

The chain couples TRBV6-5 to TRBJ2-3, with 10 nucleotides matching TRBD2. The germline V gene encodes CDR1 MNHEY and CDR2 SVGAGI. The CDR3 is made up of 15 amino acids. Trimming cost V 10 bases and J 2 bases; bases outside gene matches: 9. The CDR3 bases are TGTGCCACCTTATTAGCGGGGGGATCCACAGATACGCAGTATTTT. It yields the protein CATLLAGGSTDTQYF.

The V call is TRBV2, the J call TRBJ2-5; TRBD1 might be the D (6 bases). This CDR3 has 14 residues. Trimming took off 6 bases at V and 5 bases at J, with 16 bases between the two ends. Germline V gene data show CDR1 as SNHLY and CDR2 as FYNNEI. Here the CDR3 DNA reads TGTGCCAGCAGCCCGAGGGGGACGGTTGAGACCCAGTACTTC. As protein: CASSPRGTVETQYF.

The rearrangement links TRBV29-1 to TRBJ2-7; 7 bases are a match to TRBD1. The length of the CDR3 is 16 residues. CDR1 and CDR2 from the germline V gene are SQVTM and ANQGSEA. Losses at the gene ends were 4 bases for V and 2 bases for J; bases not matched to a gene: 14. The CDR3 nucleotides are TGCAGCGTTGGCGCCTTTTCGACAGGGACGACCTACGAGCAGTACTTC. Encoded protein: CSVGAFSTGTTYEQYF.

The V call is TRBV30, the J call TRBJ1-1; 11 nucleotides match TRBD1. With 2 bases clipped from V and 6 bases from J, the junction kept 2 bases outside the gene matches. In germline, CDR1 is GTSNPN, CDR2 SVGIG (reference sequence). The CDR3 consists of 13 residues. The CDR3 is CAWSPGQGAEAFF. In DNA form, the CDR3 reads TGTGCCTGGAGTCCGGGACAGGGGGCTGAAGCTTTCTTT.